Below are 23 T cell receptor beta chains sequenced from a single sample in a study of blood T cell repertoires in COVID-19. The table came from immunoSEQ multiplex PCR; TCRdb's copy has only in-frame clones and leaves some out. There are under 150,000 clones in the sample; 80% to 85% occur only once, and more than 1.2% lies in the top ten. Source material: peripheral blood. Receptor source: a man aged 55-75 years with acute or convalescent COVID-19.

This clone was counted between two and nine times. This chain uses TRBV4-2 with TRBJ2-6; possibly TRBD2 for D (6 bases). Between the trimmed V and J ends, which lost 4 bases and 4 bases, there was a span of 20 bases. Germline V lookup: CDR1 LGHNA, CDR2 YNFKEQ. The CDR3 totals 18 residues. The CDR3 protein is CASSLTGTGEAGANVLTF. In DNA form, the CDR3 reads TGTGCCAGCAGCCTGACCGGGACGGGGGAGGCCGGGGCCAACGTCCTGACTTTC.

The chain has TRBV27 and TRBJ1-5; D uncertain. The CDR3 has 14 residues. Trimming shortened V by 3 bases and J by 5 bases, and 11 bases separated the two germline ends. Germline assignment: CDR1 MNHEY and CDR2 SMNVEV (reference sequence). CDR3 in amino acids: CASSFVGVHQPQHF. The CDR3 DNA reads TGTGCCAGCAGTTTTGTCGGGGTTCATCAGCCCCAGCATTTT.

V is TRBV5-1 and J is TRBJ2-3; the match to TRBD1 covers 8 bases. CDR1 is SGHRS, CDR2 YFSETQ, per germline. CDR3 size: 16 residues. Trimming at V came to 1 base and at J to 7 bases, leaving 11 bases not matched to a gene. As DNA, the CDR3 is TGCGCCAGCAGCTTGACAGGGGGGATGTCAGTGAATACGCAGTATTTT. This sequence encodes CASSLTGGMSVNTQYF.

As DNA, the CDR3 is TGCGCCAGCAGCTTGGCGACCGGGGAGCTGTTTTTT. It specifies CASSLATGELFF. The chain carries TRBV5-1 and TRBJ2-2; D gene unclear. Germline loops: CDR1 SGHRS, CDR2 YFSETQ. The CDR3 spans 12 residues. The V gene lost 0 bases and the J gene lost 5 bases, with 2 bases spanning the gap.

The J gene is TRBJ2-1, the V gene TRBV5-1, with TRBD2 identical over 11 bases. The CDR3 spans 14 residues. The germline V gene encodes CDR1 SGHRS and CDR2 YFSETQ. The ends lost 2 bases at V and 7 bases at J; junction bases unmatched: 2. The CDR3 protein is CASSLRLAGNEQFF. CDR3 DNA sequence: TGCGCCAGCAGCTTACGACTAGCGGGGAATGAGCAGTTCTTC.

The chain employs TRBV19 and TRBJ2-5; TRBD2 aligns across 12 bases. The V gene end was trimmed by 5 bases and the J gene end by 5 bases; junction bases not matched to a gene: 9. CDR1 and CDR2 from the germline V gene are LNHDA and SQIVND (reference sequence). CDR3 length equals 16 residues. CDR3: CASSGPSGGASETQYF. The DNA for the CDR3 is TGTGCCAGTAGTGGCCCTAGCGGGGGGGCCAGTGAGACCCAGTACTTC.

This chain joins TRBV4-2 and TRBJ1-4; D is unresolved. CDR1 is LGHNA and CDR2 is YNFKEQ in the germline V gene. The CDR3 covers 17 residues. V was shortened by 4 bases and J by 2 bases, with 17 bases between the two germline ends. CDR3 sequence reads: CASSPIKGGETNEKLFF. The CDR3, as DNA: TGTGCCAGCAGCCCCATAAAGGGCGGGGAGACTAATGAAAAACTGTTTTTT.

The chain employs TRBV3-1 (or the pseudogene TRBV3-2) and TRBJ1-2; a weak D match, TRBD1 (6 bases). The CDR3 sequence is 15 residues long. Germline CDR1 is LGHDT and CDR2 is YNNKEL (reference sequence). V lost 6 bases to trimming and J lost 8 bases, with 22 bases between them. CDR3: CASSPISTGHEGYTF. The CDR3 region has the DNA TGTGCCAGCAGTCCAATCTCCACAGGGCACGAGGGCTACACCTTC.

The chain uses TRBV7-2 and TRBJ2-1; no reliable D call. V was cut by 7 bases and J by 7 bases, with 14 bases left in between. The CDR3 loop spans 13 amino acids. Germline assignment: CDR1 SGHTA and CDR2 FQGNSA. In DNA form, the CDR3 reads TGTGCCAGCAAGCCCCCCGTGAAGAATGAGCAGTTCTTC. It is translated as CASKPPVKNEQFF.

As to this clone: Other nucleotide sequences in the sample specify the same CDR3. This sequence joins TRBV7-9 and TRBJ2-5, with D uncertain. V gave up 1 base and J gave up 5 bases, with 8 bases separating them. This CDR3 comprises 13 residues. Germline V lookup: CDR1 SEHNR, CDR2 FQNEAQ (reference sequence). The CDR3 reads CASSLGTRETQYF. CDR3 nucleotide sequence: TGTGCCAGCAGCTTAGGCACCCGGGAGACCCAGTACTTC.

This chain uses TRBV5-1 with TRBJ2-5, with TRBD1 identical over 9 bases. Germline V CDR1 and CDR2: SGHRS, YFSETQ. The CDR3 consists of 16 residues. With V trimmed by 2 bases and J by 4 bases, 9 bases remained unmatched. The CDR3 loop reads CASSFSTGGAIETQYF. CDR3 in DNA: TGCGCCAGCAGCTTTTCAACAGGGGGCGCGATAGAGACCCAGTACTTC.

The chain links TRBV9 to TRBJ1-3; 8 bases line up with TRBD1. V was pared by 7 bases and J by 4 bases, with 7 bases of the junction left unmatched. The CDR3 extends over 14 amino acids. Germline CDR1 and CDR2: SGDLS and YYNGEE. The DNA of the CDR3 is TGTGCCAGCGGCGGCCAGGGGGCAGGAAACACCATATATTTT. Its translation: CASGGQGAGNTIYF.

The chain carries TRBV5-6 and TRBJ2-6; D is unclear. V lost 0 bases and J 0 bases, leaving 10 bases between the germline ends. The CDR3 has 17 residues. Germline V CDR1 and CDR2: SGHDT, YYEEEE. CDR3 in amino acids: CASSLVAVSSGANVLTF. The DNA for the CDR3 is TGTGCCAGCAGCTTGGTTGCAGTAAGCTCTGGGGCCAACGTCCTGACTTTC.

The table lists this clone with a few counts. The rearrangement uses TRBV2 and TRBJ2-7; 9 positions match TRBD1. This CDR3 has 14 residues. V was pared by 8 bases and J by 5 bases, with 10 bases of the junction left unmatched. Germline V gene data show CDR1 as SNHLY and CDR2 as FYNNEI. The CDR3 DNA follows: TGTGCCAGCGGGGACCGGACAGGGGACGACGAGCAGTACTTC. As protein: CASGDRTGDDEQYF. Full variable domain (outside the CDR3, taken from reference TRBV2 and TRBJ2-7): EPEVTQTPSHQVTQMGQEVILRCVPISNHLYFYWYRQILGQKVEFLVSFYNNEISEKSEIFDDQFSVERPDGSNFTLKIRSTKLEDSAMYFCASGDRTGDDEQYFGPGTRLTVT.

This clone was picked up one time. The chain uses TRBV15 and TRBJ1-2; 8 nucleotides align to TRBD1. The CDR3 consists of 13 residues. V shed 4 bases and J 5 bases; nucleotides not matched to a gene: 3. From germline, CDR1 is LNHNV and CDR2 YYDKDF (reference sequence). CDR3 in amino acids: CATSTRQGYGYTF. The CDR3 DNA follows: TGTGCCACCAGCACTAGACAGGGGTATGGCTACACCTTC.

The chain is built from TRBV19 and TRBJ2-7; 12 nucleotides line up with TRBD2. CDR3 length equals 18 residues. Per the germline V gene, CDR1 is LNHDA and CDR2 is SQIVND (reference sequence). After removal of 3 bases from V and 3 bases from J, the junction contained 12 bases not matched to a gene. The CDR3 DNA sequence: TGTGCCAGTAGTATCAGGCCCCTGGGACTAGCGGGCCTCTACGAGCAGTACTTC. Translating it yields CASSIRPLGLAGLYEQYF.

This chain links TRBV30 with TRBJ1-2; TRBD1 matches 7 bases. Trimming took 5 bases from V and 8 from J; bases not matched to a gene: 11. Germline CDR1 is GTSNPN and CDR2 is SVGIG (reference sequence). The CDR3 sequence is 13 residues long. In DNA form, the CDR3 reads TGTGCCTGGGCCGGGACAGCAAAATCGGGCTACACCTTC. Protein: CAWAGTAKSGYTF.

DNA of the CDR3: TGTGCCAGTAGCGGGAAGGGGAGAGATACGCAGTATTTT. Translated, it gives CASSGKGRDTQYF. The chain combines TRBV12-3 or TRBV12-4 with TRBJ2-3, with TRBD2 matching over 8 bases. The CDR3 has 13 residues. With V trimmed by 9 bases and J by 5 bases, 7 bases remained unmatched.

The rearrangement links TRBV5-1 to TRBJ2-2; 8 nucleotides line up with TRBD1. The junction had 7 bases not matched to a gene; V was cut back by 4 bases and J by 5 bases. In germline, CDR1 is SGHRS, CDR2 YFSETQ. The CDR3 runs 15 residues. This chain's CDR3 is CASSMGQEITGELFF. The DNA of the CDR3 is TGCGCCAGCAGCATGGGACAGGAGATTACCGGGGAGCTGTTTTTT.

V gene TRBV9 combines with J gene TRBJ2-5; possible D gene TRBD2, 6 bases. The CDR3 has 14 residues. V lost 0 bases and J 4 bases, leaving 10 bases between the germline ends. Germline V gene sequence: CDR1 SGDLS, CDR2 YYNGEE. The CDR3: CASSVVSGRETQYF. DNA for the CDR3: TGTGCCAGCAGCGTAGTTAGCGGACGAGAGACCCAGTACTTC.

This chain uses TRBV29-1 with TRBJ2-5, with TRBD1 as a possible D gene (5 bases). The ends were cut back, 5 bases at V and 4 bases at J, with 14 bases in the middle. Germline V CDR1 and CDR2: SQVTM, ANQGSEA. The CDR3 has 13 amino acids. For the CDR3, the DNA is TGCAGCGTTATGTTAAGGGGCGGAGAGACCCAGTACTTC. Translated, it gives CSVMLRGGETQYF. The full variable domain, with the rest looked up from reference TRBV29-1 and TRBJ2-5, is SAVISQKPSRDICQRGTSLTIQCQVDSQVTMMFWYRQQPGQSLTLIATANQGSEATYESGFVIDKFPISRPNLTFSTLTVSNMSPEDSSIYLCSVMLRGGETQYFGPGTRLLVL.

V gene TRBV6-5 combines with J gene TRBJ2-3; 10 nucleotides match TRBD1. V lost 6 bases to trimming and J lost 3 bases; unmatched junction nucleotides: 6. The germline V gene has CDR1 MNHEY and CDR2 SVGAGI. This CDR3 comprises 15 residues. CDR3 residues: CASSPRDRGTDTQYF. DNA of the CDR3: TGTGCCAGCAGCCCCCGGGACAGGGGTACAGATACGCAGTATTTT.

This clone was seen a few times. The genes are TRBV7-2 and TRBJ1-3; TRBD1 aligns across 7 bases. Trimming cost V 5 bases and J 4 bases; bases outside gene matches: 8. Germline V gives CDR1 SGHTA, CDR2 FQGNSA. The CDR3 is made up of 15 amino acids. The CDR3 DNA reads TGTGCCAGCAGCGATACGACAGGGCGCGGAAACACCATATATTTT. Translating it yields CASSDTTGRGNTIYF.